This TCR beta chain was observed in a study of T cell changes during pregnancy in multiple sclerosis (dated by TCRdb to about 2019). Looking at the study overall: In women with multiple sclerosis, the researchers looked at how the T cell repertoire shifted as pregnancy progressed.

The library was generated by the immunoSEQ multiplex PCR assay. Imported from immuneACCESS, the table was reduced by TCRdb to in-frame sequences with V and J called. These copies leave out some clones; in studies compared against another copy, an unresolved V gene accounts for under half, and the cause of the remainder is not known. Counted in this sample were 95,000 to 150,000 clones; approximately 93% of them appeared once. Together, the top ten hold 6.2% of the sample. As regards this clone: Its antigen target is currently unknown. No quality values exist for individual bases; no much larger clone is one base distant.

CDR1 and CDR2 are read off the germline V gene as SQVTM and ANQGSEA. V and J are truncated by 5 bases and 0 bases respectively, leaving an intervening sequence of 8 bases. The cysteine opens and the phenylalanine closes a CDR3 of 14 amino acids. The DNA shown is the 42-base CDR3, in frame from base 1. The sequenced sample was peripheral blood, obtained before pregnancy. The sequence derives from a female donor with multiple sclerosis, enrolled in a pregnancy study. The chain uses TRBV29-1 and TRBJ2-6, with the D gene uncertain. Read as DNA, the sequence is TGCAGCGTTCAATCAGACTCTGGGGCCAACGTCCTGACTTTC. This gives the protein CSVQSDSGANVLTF.